This T cell receptor beta chain emerged from a study of human T cells and chemical hapten exposure. MiXCR was run by TCRdb on the RACE reads, yielding one entry per CDR3 protein. The sample yields approximately 80,000 distinct CDR3 sequences, about 11% seen once. Time point given: patch test 1, 2 weeks after DPC sensitization. The sample's treatment: therapeutic diphenylcyclopropenone sensitization with weekly scalp DPC. This receptor was obtained from a woman between 45 and 65 years old with alopecia areata. Some clones in this sample may be carry-over from other donors' samples. The source was whole blood, collected in connection with sensitization to the hapten diphenylcyclopropenone (DPC).

The CDR3 DNA reads as TGTGCCAGCAGCCGAACTGACCGGTCCAATGAGCAGTTCTTC. Translated: CASSRTDRSNEQFF. The J gene is TRBJ2-1, the V gene TRBV11-1, with unresolved D. Trimming took off 5 bases at V and 6 bases at J, with 14 bases between the two ends. Germline V lookup: CDR1 SGHAT, CDR2 FQDESV (reference sequence). The CDR3 runs 14 residues.